This is a list of T cell receptor beta chains from one sample in a study of T cell changes during pregnancy in multiple sclerosis. Libraries were prepared by immunoSEQ multiplex PCR; TCRdb keeps only in-frame clonotypes and omits some of them. The sample lists approximately 70,000 clones, under 95% occurring once. The input for sequencing was peripheral blood, taken in the second trimester of pregnancy. The source is a female donor in good health, enrolled as a control in a pregnancy study. The CDR3 runs from the conserved cysteine through the conserved F or W. Each record gives: J gene, clone size, D gene, V gene, CDR3 protein, CDR3 DNA. D genes are given only for firm matches. Where a row states a size, it is once, few, many or the class of an expanded clone; other rows omit it.

TRBJ2-1	NA	TRBD2	TRBV28	CASRYRTSGRAPYNEQFF	TGTGCCAGCCGATATAGGACTAGCGGGAGGGCTCCCTACAATGAGCAGTTCTTC
TRBJ2-1	NA	TRBD1	TRBV19	CASSIGGTGIRFNNEQFF	TGTGCCAGTAGTATCGGTGGGACAGGGATACGGTTTAACAATGAGCAGTTCTTC
TRBJ2-7	NA	TRBD1	TRBV28	CASSSTGLKEEQYF	TGTGCCAGCAGTTCGACAGGGTTGAAGGAAGAGCAGTACTTC
TRBJ1-3	NA	TRBD1	TRBV2	CASRSDRATSGNTIYF	TGTGCCAGCAGGTCGGACAGGGCCACCTCTGGAAACACCATATATTTT
TRBJ1-1	NA	TRBD1	TRBV7-9	CASQQGANTEAFF	TGTGCCAGTCAACAGGGGGCAAACACTGAAGCTTTCTTT
TRBJ1-3	NA	NA	TRBV11-3	CASSLDGTDSGNTIYF	TGTGCCAGCAGCTTAGACGGTACAGACTCTGGAAACACCATATATTTT
TRBJ2-6	NA	TRBD2	TRBV9	CASSVASGFGANVLTF	TGTGCCAGCAGCGTAGCTAGCGGGTTCGGGGCCAACGTCCTGACTTTC
TRBJ2-1	once	TRBD2	TRBV7-7	CASSPGLAGGNEQFF	TGTGCTAGCAGCCCTGGACTAGCGGGAGGGAACGAGCAGTTCTTC
TRBJ1-1	NA	TRBD1	TRBV4-1	CASSQELGQGNTEAFF	TGCGCCAGCAGCCAAGAGTTGGGACAGGGGAACACTGAAGCTTTCTTT
TRBJ2-3	NA	TRBD2	TRBV11-3	CASSLGTSGFTDTQYF	TGTGCCAGCAGCTTAGGGACTAGCGGTTTCACAGATACGCAGTATTTT
TRBJ1-4	NA	TRBD1	TRBV2	CASSDGTGPGELFF	TGTGCCAGCAGTGATGGGACAGGACCAGGGGAACTGTTTTTT
TRBJ2-7	once	TRBD2	TRBV11-2	CASSSLAGGRLTIYEQYF	TGTGCCAGCAGCTCATTAGCGGGGGGGCGCCTAACCATTTACGAGCAGTACTTC
TRBJ2-2	NA	TRBD1	TRBV11-3	CASADRGNTGELFF	TGTGCCAGCGCTGACAGGGGGAACACCGGGGAGCTGTTTTTT
TRBJ2-7	NA	TRBD2	TRBV15	CATSREGLGNSYEQYF	TGTGCCACCAGCAGAGAGGGACTAGGCAACTCCTACGAGCAGTACTTC
TRBJ1-3	NA	NA	TRBV5-5	CASSLVTIGNTIYF	TGTGCCAGCAGCTTGGTAACAATTGGAAACACCATATATTTT
TRBJ1-1	NA	TRBD1	TRBV5-6	CASSFGRTGAPFEAFF	TGTGCCAGCAGCTTTGGGCGGACAGGGGCCCCTTTTGAAGCTTTCTTT
TRBJ2-5	once	NA	TRBV4-1	CASSQDSSATQETQYF	TGCGCCAGCAGCCAAGATAGTAGCGCTACGCAAGAGACCCAGTACTTC
TRBJ1-2	NA	TRBD1	TRBV27	CASSFRGQDYGYTF	TGTGCCAGCAGTTTCAGGGGGCAGGACTATGGCTACACCTTC
TRBJ2-2	few	NA	TRBV7-9	CASSSPERNTGELFF	TGTGCCAGCAGCTCCCCAGAGCGGAACACCGGGGAGCTGTTTTTT
TRBJ2-2	NA	TRBD2	TRBV7-2	CASSLGTSGPNTGELFF	TGTGCCAGCAGCTTAGGGACTAGCGGACCGAACACCGGGGAGCTGTTTTTT
TRBJ2-1	NA	TRBD2	TRBV5-1	CASSRTSGNYNEQFF	TGCGCCAGCAGCCGGACTAGCGGAAACTACAATGAGCAGTTCTTC
TRBJ1-4	few	NA	TRBV10-2	CASSQQGETNEKLFF	TGCGCCAGCTCTCAACAGGGAGAAACTAATGAAAAACTGTTTTTT
TRBJ1-3	NA	NA	TRBV6-1	CASSESQGGSGNTIYF	TGTGCCAGCAGTGAATCACAGGGCGGCTCTGGAAACACCATATATTTT
TRBJ2-7	NA	TRBD2	TRBV25-1	CASSDWTSGIYEQYF	TGTGCCAGCAGTGATTGGACTAGCGGGATCTACGAGCAGTACTTC
TRBJ2-7	NA	NA	TRBV30	CAWSVGQLVSYEQYF	TGTGCCTGGAGTGTTGGGCAGCTTGTCTCCTACGAGCAGTACTTC